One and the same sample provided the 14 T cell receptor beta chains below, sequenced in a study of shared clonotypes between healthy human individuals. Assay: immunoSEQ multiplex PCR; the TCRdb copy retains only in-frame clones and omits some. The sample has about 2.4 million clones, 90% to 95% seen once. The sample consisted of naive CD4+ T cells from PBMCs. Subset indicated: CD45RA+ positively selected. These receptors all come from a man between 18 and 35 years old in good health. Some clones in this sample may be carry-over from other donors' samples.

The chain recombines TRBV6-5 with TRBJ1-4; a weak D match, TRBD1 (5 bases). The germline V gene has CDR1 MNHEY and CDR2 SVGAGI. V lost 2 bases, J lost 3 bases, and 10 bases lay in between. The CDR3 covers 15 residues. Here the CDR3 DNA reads TGTGCCAGCAGTTACCTTAGGGGAGCTAATGAAAAACTGTTTTTT. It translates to CASSYLRGANEKLFF.

The CDR3 nucleotides read TGCGCCAGCAGCCAAGATTTGACAGGAAACTACGAGCAGTACTTC. Amino acids: CASSQDLTGNYEQYF. The chain recombines TRBV4-1 with TRBJ2-7, with a tentative D call TRBD1 (6 bases). Trimming removed 0 bases at V and 3 bases at J, with 12 bases between. CDR3 length equals 15 residues. CDR1 and CDR2 (germline): MGHRA, YSYEKL.

The CDR3 sequence is CASSFPGRGSAEQYF. The CDR3 DNA follows: TGTGCCAGCAGCTTTCCGGGTCGGGGATCAGCCGAGCAGTACTTC. V usage is TRBV28 and J usage is TRBJ2-5, with a possible D match to TRBD2 (5 bases). The end of the DNA fits TRBJ2-7 better, so the J call may be wrong. The germline gives CDR1 MDHEN, CDR2 SYDVKM. The CDR3 has 15 residues.

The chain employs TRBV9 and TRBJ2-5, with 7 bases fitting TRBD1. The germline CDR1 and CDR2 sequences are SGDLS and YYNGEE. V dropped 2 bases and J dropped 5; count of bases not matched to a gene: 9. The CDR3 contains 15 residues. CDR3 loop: CASSVEDRVRETQYF. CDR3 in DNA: TGTGCCAGCAGCGTGGAAGACAGGGTGAGGGAGACCCAGTACTTC.

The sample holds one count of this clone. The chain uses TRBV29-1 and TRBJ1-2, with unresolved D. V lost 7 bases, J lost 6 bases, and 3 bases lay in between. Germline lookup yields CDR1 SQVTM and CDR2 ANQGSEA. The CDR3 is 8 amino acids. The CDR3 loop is CSANGYTF. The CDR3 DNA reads TGCAGCGCGAATGGCTACACCTTC. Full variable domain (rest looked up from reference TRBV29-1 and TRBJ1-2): SAVISQKPSRDICQRGTSLTIQCQVDSQVTMMFWYRQQPGQSLTLIATANQGSEATYESGFVIDKFPISRPNLTFSTLTVSNMSPEDSSIYLCSANGYTFGSGTRLTVV.

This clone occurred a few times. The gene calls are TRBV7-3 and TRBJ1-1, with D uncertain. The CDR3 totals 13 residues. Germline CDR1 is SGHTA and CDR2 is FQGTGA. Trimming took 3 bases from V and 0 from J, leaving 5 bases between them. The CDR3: CASSFILNTEAFF. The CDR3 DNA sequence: TGTGCCAGCAGCTTTATCCTGAACACTGAAGCTTTCTTT.

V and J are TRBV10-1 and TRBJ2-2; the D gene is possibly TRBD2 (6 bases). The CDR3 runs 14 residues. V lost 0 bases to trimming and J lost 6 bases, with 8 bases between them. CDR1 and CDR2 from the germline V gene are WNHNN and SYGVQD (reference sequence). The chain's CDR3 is CASSESTGAGELFF. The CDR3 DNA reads TGCGCCAGCAGTGAGTCGACGGGGGCCGGGGAGCTGTTTTTT.

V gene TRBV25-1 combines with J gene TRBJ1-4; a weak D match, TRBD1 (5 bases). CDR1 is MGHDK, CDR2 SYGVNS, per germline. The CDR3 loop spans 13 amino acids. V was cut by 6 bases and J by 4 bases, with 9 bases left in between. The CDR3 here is CASRDRDNEKLFF. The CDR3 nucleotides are TGTGCCAGCAGAGACAGAGATAATGAAAAACTGTTTTTT.

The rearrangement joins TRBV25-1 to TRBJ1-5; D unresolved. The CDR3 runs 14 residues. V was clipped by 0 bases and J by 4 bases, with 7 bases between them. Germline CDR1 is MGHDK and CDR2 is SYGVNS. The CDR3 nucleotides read TGTGCCAGCAGTGAATACAAAGTAAATCAGCCCCAGCATTTT. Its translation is CASSEYKVNQPQHF.

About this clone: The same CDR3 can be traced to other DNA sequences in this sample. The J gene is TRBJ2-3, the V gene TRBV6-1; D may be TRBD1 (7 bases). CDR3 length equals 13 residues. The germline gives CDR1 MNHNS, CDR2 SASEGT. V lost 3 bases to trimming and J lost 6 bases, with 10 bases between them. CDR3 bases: TGTGCCAGCAGTGAGGAGGGGGCCGATACGCAGTATTTT. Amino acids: CASSEEGADTQYF.

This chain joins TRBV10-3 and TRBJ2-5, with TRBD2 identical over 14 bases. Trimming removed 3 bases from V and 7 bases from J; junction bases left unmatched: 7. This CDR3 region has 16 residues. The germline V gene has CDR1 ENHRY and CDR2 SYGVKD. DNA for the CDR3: TGTGCCATCAGTGACACGACTAGCGGGAGGGGTGGGACCCAGTACTTC. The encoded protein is CAISDTTSGRGGTQYF.

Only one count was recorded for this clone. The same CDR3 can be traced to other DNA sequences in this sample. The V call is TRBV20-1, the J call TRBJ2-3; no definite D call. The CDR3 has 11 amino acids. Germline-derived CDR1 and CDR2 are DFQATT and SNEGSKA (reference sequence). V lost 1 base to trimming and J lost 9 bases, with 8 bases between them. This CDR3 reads CSARVGGTQYF. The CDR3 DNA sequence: TGCAGTGCTAGAGTCGGTGGAACGCAGTATTTT.

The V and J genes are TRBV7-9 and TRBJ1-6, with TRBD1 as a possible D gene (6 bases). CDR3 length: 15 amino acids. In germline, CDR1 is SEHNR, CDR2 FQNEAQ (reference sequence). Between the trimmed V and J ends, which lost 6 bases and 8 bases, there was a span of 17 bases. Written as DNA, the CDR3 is TGTGCCAGCAGGGATTCGAGGAGGGGGGATTCACCCCTCCACTTT. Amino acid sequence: CASRDSRRGDSPLHF.

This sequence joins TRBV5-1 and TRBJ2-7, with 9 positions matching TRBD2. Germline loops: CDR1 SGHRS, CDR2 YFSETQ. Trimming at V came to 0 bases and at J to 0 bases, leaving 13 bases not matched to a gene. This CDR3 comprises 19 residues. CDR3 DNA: TGCGCCAGCAGCTTGGCGGCGGGAGGGCCCAGTCCGGTCTCCTACGAGCAGTACTTC. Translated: CASSLAAGGPSPVSYEQYF.